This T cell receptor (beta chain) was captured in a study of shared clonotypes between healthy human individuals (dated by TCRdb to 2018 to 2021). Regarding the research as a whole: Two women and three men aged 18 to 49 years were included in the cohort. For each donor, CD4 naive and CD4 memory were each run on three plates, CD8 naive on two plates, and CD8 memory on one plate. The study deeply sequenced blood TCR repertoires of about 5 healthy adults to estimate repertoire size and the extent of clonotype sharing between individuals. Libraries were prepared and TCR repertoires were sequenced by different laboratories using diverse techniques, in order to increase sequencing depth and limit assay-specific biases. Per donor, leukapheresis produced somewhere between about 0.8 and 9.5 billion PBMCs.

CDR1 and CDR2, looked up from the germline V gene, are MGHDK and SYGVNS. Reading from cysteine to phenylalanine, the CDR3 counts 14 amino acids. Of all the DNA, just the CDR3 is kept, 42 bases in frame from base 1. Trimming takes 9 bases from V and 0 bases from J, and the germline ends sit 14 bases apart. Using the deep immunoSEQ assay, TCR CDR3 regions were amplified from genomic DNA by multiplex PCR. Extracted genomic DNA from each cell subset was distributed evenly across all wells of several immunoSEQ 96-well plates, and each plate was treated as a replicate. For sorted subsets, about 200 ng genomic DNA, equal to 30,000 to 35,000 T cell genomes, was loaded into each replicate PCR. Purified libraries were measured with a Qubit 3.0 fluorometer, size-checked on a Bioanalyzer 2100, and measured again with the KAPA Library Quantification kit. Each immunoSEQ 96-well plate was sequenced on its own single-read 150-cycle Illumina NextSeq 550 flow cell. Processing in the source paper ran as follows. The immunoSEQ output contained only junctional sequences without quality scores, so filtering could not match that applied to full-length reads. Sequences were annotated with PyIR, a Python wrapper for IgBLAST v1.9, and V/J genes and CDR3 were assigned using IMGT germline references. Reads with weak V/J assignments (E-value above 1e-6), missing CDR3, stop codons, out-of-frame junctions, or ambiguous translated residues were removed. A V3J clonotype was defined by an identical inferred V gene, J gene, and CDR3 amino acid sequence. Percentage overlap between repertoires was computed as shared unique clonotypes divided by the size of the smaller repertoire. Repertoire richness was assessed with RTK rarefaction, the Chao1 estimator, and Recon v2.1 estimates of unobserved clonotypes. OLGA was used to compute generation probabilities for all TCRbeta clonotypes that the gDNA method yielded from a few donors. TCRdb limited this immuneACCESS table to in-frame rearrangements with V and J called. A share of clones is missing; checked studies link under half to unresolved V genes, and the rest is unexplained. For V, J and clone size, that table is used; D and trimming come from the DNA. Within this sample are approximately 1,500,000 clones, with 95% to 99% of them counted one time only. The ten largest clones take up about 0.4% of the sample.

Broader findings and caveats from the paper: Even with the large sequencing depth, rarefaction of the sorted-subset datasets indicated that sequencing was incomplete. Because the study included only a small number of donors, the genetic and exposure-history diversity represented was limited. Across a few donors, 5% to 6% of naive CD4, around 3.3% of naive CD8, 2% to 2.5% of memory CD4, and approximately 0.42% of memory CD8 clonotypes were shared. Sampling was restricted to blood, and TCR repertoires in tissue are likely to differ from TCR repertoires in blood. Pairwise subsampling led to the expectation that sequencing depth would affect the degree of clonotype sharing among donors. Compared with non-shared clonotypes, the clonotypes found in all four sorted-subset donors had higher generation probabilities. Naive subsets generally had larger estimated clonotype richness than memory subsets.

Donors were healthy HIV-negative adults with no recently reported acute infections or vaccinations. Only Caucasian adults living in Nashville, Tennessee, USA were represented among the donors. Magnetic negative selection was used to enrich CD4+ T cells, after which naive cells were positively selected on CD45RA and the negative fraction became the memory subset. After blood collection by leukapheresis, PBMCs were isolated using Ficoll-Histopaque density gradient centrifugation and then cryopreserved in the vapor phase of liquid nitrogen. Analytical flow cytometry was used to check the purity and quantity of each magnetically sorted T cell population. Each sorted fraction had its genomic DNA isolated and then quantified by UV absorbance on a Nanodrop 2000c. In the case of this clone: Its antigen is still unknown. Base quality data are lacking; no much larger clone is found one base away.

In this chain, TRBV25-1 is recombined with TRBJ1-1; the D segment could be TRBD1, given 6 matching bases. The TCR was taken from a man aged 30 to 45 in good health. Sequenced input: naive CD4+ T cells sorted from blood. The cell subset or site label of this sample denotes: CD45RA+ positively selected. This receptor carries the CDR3 CASVRGSMNTEAFF. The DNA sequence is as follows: TGTGCCAGTGTTAGGGGGAGTATGAACACTGAAGCTTTCTTT.